The source of this TCR beta chain is a study of breast tumors, draining lymph nodes, adjacent tissues. CDR1 is MNHEY, CDR2 SVGAGI, per germline. CDR3 size: 18 residues. The ends were cut back, 4 bases at V and 4 bases at J, with 25 bases in the middle. MiXCR was run by TCRdb on the multiplex PCR reads, yielding one entry per CDR3 protein. The sample carries tens of thousands of distinct CDR3 sequences, almost 70% recorded once. Study-level results: Luminal-like breast cancer showed significantly higher tumor–nontumor repertoire similarity than basal-like. Tumor repertoires ranked between lymph nodes and nontumor tissue in diversity, with V and J gene preferences. The lymph node origin of tumor T cells was framed as consistent with a hypothesis, not demonstrated.

As concerns this clonotype: Its specificity is not known.

The chain carries TRBV6-5 and TRBJ1-2; weak D call: TRBD1 (6 bases). The sequence was obtained from a female donor with breast cancer. Some clones in this sample may be carry-over from other donors' samples. The specimen was tumor-adjacent breast tissue. The CDR3 sequence is CASSSKHTNREFPYGYTF. Here the CDR3 DNA reads TGTGCCAGCAGTTCAAAGCATACTAACAGGGAGTTCCCCTATGGCTACACCTTC.